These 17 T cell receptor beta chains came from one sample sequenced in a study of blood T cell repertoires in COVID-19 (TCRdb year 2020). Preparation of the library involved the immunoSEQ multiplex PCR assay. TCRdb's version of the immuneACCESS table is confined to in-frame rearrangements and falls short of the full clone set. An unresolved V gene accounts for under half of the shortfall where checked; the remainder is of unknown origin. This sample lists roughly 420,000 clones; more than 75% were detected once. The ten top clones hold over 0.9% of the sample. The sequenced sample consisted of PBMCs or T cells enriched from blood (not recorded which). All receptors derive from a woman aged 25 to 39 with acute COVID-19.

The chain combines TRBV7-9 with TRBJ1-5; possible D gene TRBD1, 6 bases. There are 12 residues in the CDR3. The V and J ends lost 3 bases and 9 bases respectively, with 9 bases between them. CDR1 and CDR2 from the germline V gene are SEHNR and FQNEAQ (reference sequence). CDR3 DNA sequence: TGTGCCAGCAGCTTCCAGGGGCGGCCCCAGCATTTT. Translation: CASSFQGRPQHF.

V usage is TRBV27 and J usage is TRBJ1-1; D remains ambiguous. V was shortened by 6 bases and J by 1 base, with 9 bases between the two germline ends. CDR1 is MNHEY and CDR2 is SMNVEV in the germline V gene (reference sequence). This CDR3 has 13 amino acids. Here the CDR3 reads CASSWRANTEAFF. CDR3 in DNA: TGTGCCAGCAGCTGGAGGGCGAACACTGAAGCTTTCTTT.

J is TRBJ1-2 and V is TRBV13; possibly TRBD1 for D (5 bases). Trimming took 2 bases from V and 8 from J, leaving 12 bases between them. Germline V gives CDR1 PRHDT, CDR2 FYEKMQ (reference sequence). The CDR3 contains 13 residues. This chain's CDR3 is CASSLQGLRGYTF. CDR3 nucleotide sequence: TGTGCCAGCAGCTTACAGGGCCTTCGCGGCTACACCTTC. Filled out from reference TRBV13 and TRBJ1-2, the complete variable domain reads AAGVIQSPRHLIKEKRETATLKCYPIPRHDTVYWYQQGPGQDPQFLISFYEKMQSDKGSIPDRFSAQQFSDYHSELNMSSLELGDSALYFCASSLQGLRGYTFGSGTRLTVV.

The CDR3 region has the DNA TGCGCCAGCTCAATTGGGAGGGGGTTAGCTACCTACGAGCAGTACTTC. Its protein product is CASSIGRGLATYEQYF. The chain joins TRBV5-1 to TRBJ2-7, with D perhaps matching TRBD2 (7 bases). Looked up from germline, CDR1 is SGHRS and CDR2 is YFSETQ. The CDR3 runs to 16 residues. Deletions cut 7 bases from V and 2 bases from J, with 22 bases between.

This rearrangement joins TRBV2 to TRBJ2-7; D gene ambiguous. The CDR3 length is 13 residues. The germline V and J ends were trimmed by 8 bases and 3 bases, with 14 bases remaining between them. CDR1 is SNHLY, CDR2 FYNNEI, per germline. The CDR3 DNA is TGTGCCAGCGATTCGACACCTTACTACGAGCAGTACTTC. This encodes CASDSTPYYEQYF.

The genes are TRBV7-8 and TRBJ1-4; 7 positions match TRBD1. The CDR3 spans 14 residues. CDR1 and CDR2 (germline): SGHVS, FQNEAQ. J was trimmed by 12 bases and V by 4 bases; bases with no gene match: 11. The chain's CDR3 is CASSSRDSFWELFF. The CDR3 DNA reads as TGTGCCAGCAGCTCCCGGGACAGCTTCTGGGAACTGTTTTTT.

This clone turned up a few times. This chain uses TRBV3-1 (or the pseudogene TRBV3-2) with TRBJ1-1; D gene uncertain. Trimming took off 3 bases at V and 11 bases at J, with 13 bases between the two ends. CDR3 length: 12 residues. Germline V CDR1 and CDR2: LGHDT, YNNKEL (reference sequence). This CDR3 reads CASSQGSSAAFF. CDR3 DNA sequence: TGTGCCAGCAGCCAGGGGAGCTCTGCGGCTTTCTTT.

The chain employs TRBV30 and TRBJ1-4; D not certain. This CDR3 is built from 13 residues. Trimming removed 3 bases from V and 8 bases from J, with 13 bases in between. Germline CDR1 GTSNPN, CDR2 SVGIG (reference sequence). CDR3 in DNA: TGTGCCTGGAGAGACCCCGGAGAAGAAAAACTGTTTTTT. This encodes CAWRDPGEEKLFF.

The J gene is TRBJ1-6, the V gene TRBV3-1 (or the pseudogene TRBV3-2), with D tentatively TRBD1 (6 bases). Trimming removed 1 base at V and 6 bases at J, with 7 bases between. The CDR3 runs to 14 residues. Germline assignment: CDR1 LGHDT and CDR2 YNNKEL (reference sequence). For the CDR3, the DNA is TGTGCCAGCAGCCAAGGGGGGCGTAATTCACCCCTCCACTTT. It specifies CASSQGGRNSPLHF.

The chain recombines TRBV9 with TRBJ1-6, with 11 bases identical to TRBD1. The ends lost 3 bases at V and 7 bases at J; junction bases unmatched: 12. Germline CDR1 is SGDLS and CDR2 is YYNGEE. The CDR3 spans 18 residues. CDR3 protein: CASSEGPGTGGLNSPLHF. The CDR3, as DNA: TGTGCCAGCAGCGAGGGACCCGGGACAGGGGGACTAAATTCACCCCTCCACTTT.

As DNA, the CDR3 is TGTGCCAGCAGCCCGCGGGGCTCAGGGGCCAACGTCCTGACTTTC. Encoded protein: CASSPRGSGANVLTF. The chain links TRBV7-2 to TRBJ2-6, with D possibly matching TRBD2 (6 bases). CDR1 and CDR2 (germline): SGHTA, FQGNSA. V lost 5 bases, J lost 4 bases, and 12 bases lay in between. This CDR3 is 15 amino acids long.

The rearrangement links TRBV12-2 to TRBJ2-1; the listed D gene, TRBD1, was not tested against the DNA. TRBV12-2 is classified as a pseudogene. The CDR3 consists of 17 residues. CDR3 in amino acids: CASRSLGGTGGVNEQFF. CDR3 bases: TGTGCAAGTCGCTCCTTGGGAGGGACAGGGGGTGTAAATGAGCAGTTCTTC.

CDR3 sequence: CASSQLPIGGSWGKLFF. The CDR3 DNA is TGCGCCAGCAGTCAATTACCCATTGGGGGGTCGTGGGGAAAACTGTTTTTT. The J gene is TRBJ1-4, the V gene TRBV23-1, with D possibly matching TRBD1 (5 bases). TRBV23-1 is an open reading frame, and its role is uncertain. Trimming removed 1 base at V and 10 bases at J, with 22 bases between. The CDR3 sequence is 17 residues long.

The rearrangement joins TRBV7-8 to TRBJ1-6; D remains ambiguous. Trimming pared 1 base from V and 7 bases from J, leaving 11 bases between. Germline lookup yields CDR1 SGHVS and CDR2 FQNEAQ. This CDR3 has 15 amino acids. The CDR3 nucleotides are TGTGCCAGCAGCTTAGGACGCGGGCCGAATTCACCCCTCCACTTT. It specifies CASSLGRGPNSPLHF.

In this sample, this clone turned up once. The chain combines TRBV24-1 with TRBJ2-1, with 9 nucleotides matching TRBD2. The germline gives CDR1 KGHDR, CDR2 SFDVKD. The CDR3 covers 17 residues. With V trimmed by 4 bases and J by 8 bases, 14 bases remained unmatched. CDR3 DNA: TGTGCCACCAGTGACTCGGGACTAGCTGGCCGTTCGTATGAGCAGTTCTTC. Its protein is CATSDSGLAGRSYEQFF.

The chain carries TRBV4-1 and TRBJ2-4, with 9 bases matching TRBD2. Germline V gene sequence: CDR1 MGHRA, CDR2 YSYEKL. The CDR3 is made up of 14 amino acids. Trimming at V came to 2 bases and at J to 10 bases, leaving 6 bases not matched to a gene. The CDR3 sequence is CASSQSPGLAIQYF. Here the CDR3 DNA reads TGCGCCAGCAGCCAAAGCCCGGGACTAGCTATTCAGTACTTC.

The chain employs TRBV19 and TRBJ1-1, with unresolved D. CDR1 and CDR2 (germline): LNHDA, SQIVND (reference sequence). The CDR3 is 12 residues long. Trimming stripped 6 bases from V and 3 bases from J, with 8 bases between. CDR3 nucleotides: TGTGCCAGTAGGCTGGGCGACACTGAAGCTTTCTTT. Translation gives CASRLGDTEAFF.